This T cell receptor beta chain is drawn from a study of blood T cell repertoires in COVID-19 (dated by TCRdb to the early 2020s). Study-level background: Samples covering the acute and convalescent phases of COVID-19 were provided by collaborators in the United States, Italy and Spain. The prospective study material was composed of cDNA or gDNA derived from T cells, B-cell-depleted T cells, or PBMCs. Where HLA class I and class II types were available, the types were taken from metadata supplied by the sample provider, not from assay-based typing. Samples were obtained from the ongoing ImmuneRACE study (first 160 participants) and from 1,200 or so subjects provided by 6 global collaborators. The repertoires were released in a freely available public database meant as a resource for research on the immune response to SARS-CoV-2. Sample metadata almost always included a de-identified subject ID, COVID-19 status, age in years and sex. Deeply sampled blood TCRbeta repertoires from subjects exposed to, actively infected with, or recovered from COVID-19 were included in the dataset. Summary of the overall study and its limitations: Clinical and demographic metadata were provided uncurated, with the amount varying by source and participant.

Of note for this clone: Its antigen remains unidentified. No base qualities exist here, and no much larger clone lies one base off it.

TCRbeta CDR3 regions were amplified from genomic DNA using the immunoSEQ Assay, a bias-controlled multiplex PCR. On the authors' methods: The number of nucleated cells in each sample was estimated from the amplification of reference gene primers within the assay. To quantify the absolute abundance of each unique TCRbeta CDR3 rearrangement, sequence reads were collapsed and filtered. For each sample, productive Simpson clonality was calculated as the square root of Simpson's diversity index over productive rearrangements. Entries here come from immuneACCESS through TCRdb and include only in-frame sequences with V and J called. Some clones fail to appear in such tables; in the studies checked, an unresolved V gene covers under half of the shortfall, and the cause of the remainder is unknown. D and trimming were read from the DNA, whereas the V and J calls and clone size are those reported in that table. The sample contains under 150,000 clones, around 87% of them found a single time. The ten largest clones capture 2% to 2.5% of the sample.

Whole blood was collected in K2EDTA tubes by collaborating institutions according to the institutions' own protocols. Collaborator samples were shipped for TCRbeta analysis as frozen whole blood, isolated PBMCs, or DNA extracted from either sample type. CDR1 and CDR2 are drawn from the germline V gene: SGHTA, FQGNSA. Counted from cysteine to phenylalanine, this CDR3 has 18 amino acids. Only the CDR3 DNA stays, 54 bases, in frame from base 1. Trimming accounts for 1 base at V and 3 bases at J, while the number of junction bases matched to no gene is 11. Sequencing input: peripheral blood. The TCR was taken from a man aged 65 to 79 with active COVID-19. This sequence uses TRBV7-2 and TRBJ2-5, with 10 bases aligning to TRBD2. The base sequence is TGTGCCAGCAGCTTAGGAATAGCGGGAGGAGGGTGGGAAGAGACCCAGTACTTC. Its protein is CASSLGIAGGGWEETQYF. When the CDR3 is completed using the reference TRBV7-2 and TRBJ2-5 genes on either side, the full variable domain is GAGVSQSPSNKVTEKGKDVELRCDPISGHTALYWYRQSLGQGLEFLIYFQGNSAPDKSGLPSDRFSAERTGGSVSTLTIQRTQQEDSAVYLCASSLGIAGGGWEETQYFGPGTRLLVL.